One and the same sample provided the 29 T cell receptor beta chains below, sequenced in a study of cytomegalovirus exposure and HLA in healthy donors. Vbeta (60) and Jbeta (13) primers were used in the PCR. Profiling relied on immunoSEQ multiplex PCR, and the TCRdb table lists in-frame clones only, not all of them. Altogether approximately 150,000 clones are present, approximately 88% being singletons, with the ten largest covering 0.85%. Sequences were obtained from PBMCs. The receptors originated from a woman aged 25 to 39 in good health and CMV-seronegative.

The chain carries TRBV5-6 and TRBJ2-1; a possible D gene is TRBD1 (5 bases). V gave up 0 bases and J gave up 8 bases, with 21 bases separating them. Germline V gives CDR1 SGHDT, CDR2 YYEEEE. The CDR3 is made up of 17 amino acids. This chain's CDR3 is CASSLAGQGRFLHEQFF. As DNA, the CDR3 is TGTGCCAGCAGCTTGGCCGGGCAGGGTCGATTTCTCCATGAGCAGTTCTTC. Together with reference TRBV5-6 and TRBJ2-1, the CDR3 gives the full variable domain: DAGVTQSPTHLIKTRGQQVTLRCSPKSGHDTVSWYQQALGQGPQFIFQYYEEEERQRGNFPDRFSGHQFPNYSSELNVNALLLGDSALYLCASSLAGQGRFLHEQFFGPGTRLTVL.

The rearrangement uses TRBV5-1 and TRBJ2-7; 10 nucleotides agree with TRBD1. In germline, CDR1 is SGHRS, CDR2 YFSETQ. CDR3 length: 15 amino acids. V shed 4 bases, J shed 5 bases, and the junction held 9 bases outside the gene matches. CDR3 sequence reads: CASSGSGTGVNEQYF. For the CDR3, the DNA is TGCGCCAGCAGCGGATCCGGGACAGGGGTCAACGAGCAGTACTTC. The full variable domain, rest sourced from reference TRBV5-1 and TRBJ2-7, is KAGVTQTPRYLIKTRGQQVTLSCSPISGHRSVSWYQQTPGQGLQFLFEYFSETQRNKGNFPGRFSGRQFSNSRSEMNVSTLELGDSALYLCASSGSGTGVNEQYFGPGTRLTVT.

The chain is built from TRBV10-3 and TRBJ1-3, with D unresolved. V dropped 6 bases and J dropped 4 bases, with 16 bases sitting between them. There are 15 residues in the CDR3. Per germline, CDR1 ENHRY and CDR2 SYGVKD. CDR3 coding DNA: TGTGCCATCAGGAGGTTGTCTGTCCTAGGAAACACCATATATTTT. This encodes CAIRRLSVLGNTIYF.

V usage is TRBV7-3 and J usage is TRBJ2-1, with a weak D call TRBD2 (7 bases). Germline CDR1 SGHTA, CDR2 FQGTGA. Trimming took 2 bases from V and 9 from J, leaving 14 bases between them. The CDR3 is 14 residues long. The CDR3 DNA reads TGTGCCAGCAGCTTAGGGGGGGCGGGAAGTGAGCAGTTCTTC. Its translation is CASSLGGAGSEQFF.

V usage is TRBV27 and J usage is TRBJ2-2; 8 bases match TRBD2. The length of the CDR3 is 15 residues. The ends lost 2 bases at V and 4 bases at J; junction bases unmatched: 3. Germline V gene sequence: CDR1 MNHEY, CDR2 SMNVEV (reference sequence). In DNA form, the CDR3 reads TGTGCCAGCAGTTTAATAGCGGGGACCACCGGGGAGCTGTTTTTT. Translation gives CASSLIAGTTGELFF.

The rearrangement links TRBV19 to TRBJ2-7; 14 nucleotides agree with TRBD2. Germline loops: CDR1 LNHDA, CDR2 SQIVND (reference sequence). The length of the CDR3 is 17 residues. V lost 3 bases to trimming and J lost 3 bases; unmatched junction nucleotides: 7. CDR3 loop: CASSIREGLAGDYEQYF. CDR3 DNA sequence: TGTGCCAGTAGTATCCGCGAGGGACTAGCGGGAGACTACGAGCAGTACTTC. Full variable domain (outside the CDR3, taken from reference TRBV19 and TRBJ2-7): DGGITQSPKYLFRKEGQNVTLSCEQNLNHDAMYWYRQDPGQGLRLIYYSQIVNDFQKGDIAEGYSVSREKKESFPLTVTSAQKNPTAFYLCASSIREGLAGDYEQYFGPGTRLTVT.

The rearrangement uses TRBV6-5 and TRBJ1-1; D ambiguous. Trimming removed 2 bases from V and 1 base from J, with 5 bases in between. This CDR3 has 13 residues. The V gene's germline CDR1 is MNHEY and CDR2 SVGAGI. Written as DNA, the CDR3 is TGTGCCAGCAGTTACCGTCGGAACACTGAAGCTTTCTTT. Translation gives CASSYRRNTEAFF.

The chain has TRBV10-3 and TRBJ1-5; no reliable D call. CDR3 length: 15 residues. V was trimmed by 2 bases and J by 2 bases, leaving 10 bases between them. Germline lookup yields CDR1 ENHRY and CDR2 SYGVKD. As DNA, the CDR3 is TGTGCCATCAGTGAGATGGGGAGTGGCAATCAGCCCCAGCATTTT. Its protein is CAISEMGSGNQPQHF.

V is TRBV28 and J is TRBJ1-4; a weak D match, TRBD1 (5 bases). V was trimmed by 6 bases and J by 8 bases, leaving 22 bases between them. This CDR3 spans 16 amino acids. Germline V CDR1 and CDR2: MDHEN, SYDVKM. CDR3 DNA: TGTGCCAGCAGCCAGACAGCGTACCCATTCAGAGAAAAACTGTTTTTT. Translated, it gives CASSQTAYPFREKLFF.

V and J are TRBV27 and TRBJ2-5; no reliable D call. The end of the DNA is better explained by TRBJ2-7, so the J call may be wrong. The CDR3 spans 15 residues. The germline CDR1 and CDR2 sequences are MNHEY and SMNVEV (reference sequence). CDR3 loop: CASSLFYRVPYEQYF. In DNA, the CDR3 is TGTGCCAGCAGTTTATTTTACAGAGTTCCCTACGAGCAGTACTTC.

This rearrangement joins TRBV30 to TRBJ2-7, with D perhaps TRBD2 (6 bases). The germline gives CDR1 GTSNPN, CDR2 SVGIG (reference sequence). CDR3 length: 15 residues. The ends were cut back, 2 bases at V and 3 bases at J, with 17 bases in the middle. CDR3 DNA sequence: TGTGCCTGGAGTACCCTCCGGGCCGGGGGCTACGAGCAGTACTTC. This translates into CAWSTLRAGGYEQYF.

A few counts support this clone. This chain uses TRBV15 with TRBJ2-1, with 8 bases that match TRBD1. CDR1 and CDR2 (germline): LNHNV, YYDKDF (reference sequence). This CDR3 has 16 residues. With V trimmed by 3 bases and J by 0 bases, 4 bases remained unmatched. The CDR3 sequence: CATSSGTGSSYNEQFF. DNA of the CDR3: TGTGCCACCAGCAGTGGGACAGGCAGCTCCTACAATGAGCAGTTCTTC.

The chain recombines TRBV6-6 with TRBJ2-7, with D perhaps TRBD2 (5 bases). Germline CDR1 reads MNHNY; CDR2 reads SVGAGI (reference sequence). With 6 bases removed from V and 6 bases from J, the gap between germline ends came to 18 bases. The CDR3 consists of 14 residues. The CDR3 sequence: CASRDGRESSEQYF. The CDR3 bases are TGTGCCAGCAGGGATGGGAGAGAGTCTTCCGAGCAGTACTTC.

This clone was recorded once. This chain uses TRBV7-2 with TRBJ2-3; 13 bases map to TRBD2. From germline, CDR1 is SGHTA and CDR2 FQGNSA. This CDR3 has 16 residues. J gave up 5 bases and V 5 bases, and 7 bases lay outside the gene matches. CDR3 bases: TGTGCCAGCAGCCTGACTAGCGGGAGGTTTAGAGATACGCAGTATTTT. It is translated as CASSLTSGRFRDTQYF.

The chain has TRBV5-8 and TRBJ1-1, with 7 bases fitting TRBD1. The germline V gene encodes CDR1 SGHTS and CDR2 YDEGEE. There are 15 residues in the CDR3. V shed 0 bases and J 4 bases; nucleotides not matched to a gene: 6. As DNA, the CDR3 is TGTGCCAGCAGCTTGGATAAGGGGGCGCCCACTGAAGCTTTCTTT. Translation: CASSLDKGAPTEAFF.

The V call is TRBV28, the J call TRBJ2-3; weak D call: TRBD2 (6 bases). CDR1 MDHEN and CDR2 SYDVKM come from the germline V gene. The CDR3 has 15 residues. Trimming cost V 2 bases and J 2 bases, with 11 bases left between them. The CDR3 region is CASSLGAGFTDTQYF. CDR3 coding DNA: TGTGCCAGCAGTTTAGGGGCGGGGTTCACAGATACGCAGTATTTT.

CDR3 protein: CSALRGDTQYF. CDR3 sequence (DNA): TGCAGTGCTCTCAGGGGAGATACGCAGTATTTT. The chain has TRBV20-1 and TRBJ2-3; D may be TRBD1 (6 bases). Germline V lookup: CDR1 DFQATT, CDR2 SNEGSKA (reference sequence). Trimming left V 5 bases short and J 5 bases short, with 8 bases between. The CDR3 consists of 11 residues.

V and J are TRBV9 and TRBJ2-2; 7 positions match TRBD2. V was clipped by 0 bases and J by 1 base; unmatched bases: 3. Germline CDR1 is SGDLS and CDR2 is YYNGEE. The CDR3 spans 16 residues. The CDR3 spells CASSVGGGLNTGELFF. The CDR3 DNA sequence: TGTGCCAGCAGCGTAGGGGGGGGTCTGAACACCGGGGAGCTGTTTTTT.

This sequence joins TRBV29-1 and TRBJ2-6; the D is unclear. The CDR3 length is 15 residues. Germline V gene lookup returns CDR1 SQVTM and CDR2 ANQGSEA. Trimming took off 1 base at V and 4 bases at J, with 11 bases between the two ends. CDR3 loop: CSVEAAGSGANVLTF. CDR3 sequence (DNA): TGCAGCGTTGAAGCGGCCGGGTCCGGGGCCAACGTCCTGACTTTC.

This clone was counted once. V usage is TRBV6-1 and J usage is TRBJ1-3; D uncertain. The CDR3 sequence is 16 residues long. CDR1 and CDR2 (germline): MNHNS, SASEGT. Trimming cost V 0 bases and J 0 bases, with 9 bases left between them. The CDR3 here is CASSEALTVSGNTIYF. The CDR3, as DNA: TGTGCCAGCAGTGAAGCCCTCACAGTCTCTGGAAACACCATATATTTT.

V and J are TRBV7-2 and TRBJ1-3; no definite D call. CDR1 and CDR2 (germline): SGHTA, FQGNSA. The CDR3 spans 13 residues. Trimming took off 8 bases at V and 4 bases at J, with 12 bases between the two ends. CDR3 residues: CASELNPGNTIYF. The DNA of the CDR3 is TGTGCCAGCGAGCTCAACCCGGGAAACACCATATATTTT.

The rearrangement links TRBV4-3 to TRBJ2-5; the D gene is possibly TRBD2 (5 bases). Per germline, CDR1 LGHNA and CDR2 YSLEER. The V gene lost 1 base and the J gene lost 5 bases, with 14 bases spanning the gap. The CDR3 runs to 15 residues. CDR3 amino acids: CASSQGHGDAETQYF. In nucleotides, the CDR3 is TGCGCCAGCAGCCAAGGACACGGGGATGCGGAGACCCAGTACTTC.

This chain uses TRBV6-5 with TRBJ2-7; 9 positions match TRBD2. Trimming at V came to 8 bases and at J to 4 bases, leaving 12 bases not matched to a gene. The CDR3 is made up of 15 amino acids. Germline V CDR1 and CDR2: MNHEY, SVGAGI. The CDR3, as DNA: TGTGCCAGCCACGGGCGGGGTAGCGGGAGTTACGAGCAGTACTTC. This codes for CASHGRGSGSYEQYF.

In DNA form, the CDR3 reads TGTGCCAGCAGCCCCTCAGGACAGATCCAGCCCCAGCATTTT. It specifies CASSPSGQIQPQHF. The rearrangement joins TRBV7-8 to TRBJ1-5, with a tentative D call TRBD1 (6 bases). Trimming stripped 5 bases from V and 7 bases from J, with 15 bases between. The CDR3 totals 14 residues. Germline CDR1 and CDR2: SGHVS and FQNEAQ.

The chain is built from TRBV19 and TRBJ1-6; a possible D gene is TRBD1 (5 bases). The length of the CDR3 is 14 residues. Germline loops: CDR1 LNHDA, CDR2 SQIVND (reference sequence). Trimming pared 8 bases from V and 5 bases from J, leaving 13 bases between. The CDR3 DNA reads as TGTGCCAGTTGGGGGGTTTCCGATAATTCACCCCTCCACTTT. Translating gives CASWGVSDNSPLHF.

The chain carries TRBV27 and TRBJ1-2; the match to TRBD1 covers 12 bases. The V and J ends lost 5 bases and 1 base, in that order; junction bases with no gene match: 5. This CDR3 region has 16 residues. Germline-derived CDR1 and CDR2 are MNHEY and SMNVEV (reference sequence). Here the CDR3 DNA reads TGTGCCAGCAGTAAGGGACAGGGGGCCCTTAACTATGGCTACACCTTC. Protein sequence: CASSKGQGALNYGYTF.

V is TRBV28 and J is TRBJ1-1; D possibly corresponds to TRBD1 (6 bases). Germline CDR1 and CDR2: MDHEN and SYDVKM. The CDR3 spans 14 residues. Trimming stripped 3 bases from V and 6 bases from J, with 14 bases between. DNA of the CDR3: TGTGCCAGCAGTTTCCAGGGAAGGGGGTCTGAAGCTTTCTTT. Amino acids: CASSFQGRGSEAFF. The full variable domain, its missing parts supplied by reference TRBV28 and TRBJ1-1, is DVKVTQSSRYLVKRTGEKVFLECVQDMDHENMFWYRQDPGLGLRLIYFSYDVKMKEKGDIPEGYSVSREKKERFSLILESASTNQTSMYLCASSFQGRGSEAFFGQGTRLTVV.

CDR3 bases: TGTGCCAGCAGCCTGGCCGAATCTCAGCCCCAGCATTTT. It encodes CASSLAESQPQHF. The V call is TRBV4-2, the J call TRBJ1-5; D is undetermined. Looked up from germline, CDR1 is LGHNA and CDR2 is YNFKEQ. V shed 4 bases and J shed 6 bases, with 10 bases lying between them. This CDR3 has 13 amino acids.

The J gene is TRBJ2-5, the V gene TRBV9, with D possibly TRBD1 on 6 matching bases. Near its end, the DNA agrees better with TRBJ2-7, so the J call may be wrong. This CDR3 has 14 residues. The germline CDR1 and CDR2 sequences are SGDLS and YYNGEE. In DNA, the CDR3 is TGTGCCAGCAGCAAAAGGGTAGGGGGCTACGAGCAGTACTTC. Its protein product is CASSKRVGGYEQYF.